This record covers a single TCR beta chain. V shed 5 bases, J shed 3 bases, and the junction held 13 bases outside the gene matches. The CDR3 totals 18 residues. Germline V gives CDR1 SEHNR, CDR2 FQNEAQ (reference sequence). TCRdb's table, derived via immunoSEQ multiplex PCR, lists solely in-frame clones and lacks some. The data hold around 440,000 clones, with about 91% observed a single time. The sample belongs to a study of blood T cell repertoires in COVID-19. On the study more broadly: Material from acute and convalescent COVID-19 was sourced from the United States, Italy and Spain.

The Seattle patients, enrolled during active infection, were followed longitudinally. The V gene is TRBV7-9, the J gene TRBJ2-1; 10 nucleotides line up with TRBD2. The material sequenced was peripheral blood. The clonotype originates from a woman between 45 and 65 years old with COVID-19, enrolled during active disease. CDR3 sequence reads: CASSPPSASGGFYNEQFF. As DNA, the CDR3 is TGTGCCAGCAGCCCGCCGTCGGCTAGCGGGGGATTCTACAATGAGCAGTTCTTC. The variable domain in full, completed from reference TRBV7-9 and TRBJ2-1, reads DTGVSQNPRHKITKRGQNVTFRCDPISEHNRLYWYRQTLGQGPEFLTYFQNEAQLEKSRLLSDRFSAERPKGSFSTLEIQRTEQGDSAMYLCASSPPSASGGFYNEQFFGPGTRLTVL.